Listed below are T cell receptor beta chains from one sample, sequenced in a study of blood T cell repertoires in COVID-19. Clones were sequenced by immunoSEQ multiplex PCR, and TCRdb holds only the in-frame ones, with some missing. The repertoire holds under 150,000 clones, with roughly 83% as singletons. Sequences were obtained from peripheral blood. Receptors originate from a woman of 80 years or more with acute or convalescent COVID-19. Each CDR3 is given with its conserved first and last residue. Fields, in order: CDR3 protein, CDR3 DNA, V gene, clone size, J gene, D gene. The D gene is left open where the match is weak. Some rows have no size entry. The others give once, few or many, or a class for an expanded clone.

CDR3aa: CASGGRSDSPLHF
CDR3nt: TGTGCCAGCGGGGGAAGGTCGGATTCACCCCTCCACTTT
v_gene: TRBV19
abundance: .
j_gene: TRBJ1-6
d_gene: .

CDR3aa: CASSLMVLMAGSYNEQFF
CDR3nt: TGCGCCAGCAGCTTGATGGTTCTTATGGCAGGTTCCTACAATGAGCAGTTCTTC
v_gene: TRBV5-1
abundance: .
j_gene: TRBJ2-1
d_gene: .

CDR3aa: CATSRPRGFGGYTF
CDR3nt: TGTGCCACCAGCAGGCCCAGGGGTTTTGGGGGCTACACCTTC
v_gene: TRBV15
abundance: .
j_gene: TRBJ1-2
d_gene: .

CDR3aa: CSVGGGEGYGYTF
CDR3nt: TGCAGCGTTGGTGGGGGCGAAGGTTACGGCTACACCTTC
v_gene: TRBV29-1
abundance: few
j_gene: TRBJ1-2
d_gene: .

CDR3aa: CAWSVWGDGYTF
CDR3nt: TGTGCCTGGAGTGTATGGGGGGATGGCTACACCTTC
v_gene: TRBV30
abundance: once
j_gene: TRBJ1-2
d_gene: .

CDR3aa: CASSQVPQGGRNSPLHF
CDR3nt: TGCGCCAGCAGCCAAGTTCCGCAGGGAGGACGGAATTCACCCCTCCACTTT
v_gene: TRBV4-3
abundance: .
j_gene: TRBJ1-6
d_gene: .

CDR3aa: CASSTGTGDTGELFF
CDR3nt: TGTGCCAGCAGTACCGGGACAGGGGATACCGGGGAGCTGTTTTTT
v_gene: TRBV27
abundance: .
j_gene: TRBJ2-2
d_gene: TRBD1

CDR3aa: CASSYGTSYTGELFF
CDR3nt: TGTGCCAGCAGCTATGGGACTAGCTACACCGGGGAGCTGTTTTTT
v_gene: TRBV7-9
abundance: .
j_gene: TRBJ2-2
d_gene: TRBD2

CDR3aa: CSASSGRAGDTQYF
CDR3nt: TGCAGTGCTAGTAGCGGGAGGGCCGGGGATACGCAGTATTTT
v_gene: TRBV20-1
abundance: once
j_gene: TRBJ2-3
d_gene: TRBD2

CDR3aa: CAISQQGGETQYF
CDR3nt: TGTGCCATCAGTCAACAGGGGGGAGAGACCCAGTACTTC
v_gene: TRBV10-3
abundance: .
j_gene: TRBJ2-5
d_gene: TRBD1

CDR3aa: CATSDLTGREQFF
CDR3nt: TGTGCCACCAGTGATTTGACAGGGCGTGAGCAGTTCTTC
v_gene: TRBV24-1
abundance: .
j_gene: TRBJ2-1
d_gene: .

CDR3aa: CASSVGGQGLEQYF
CDR3nt: TGTGCCAGCAGCGTAGGGGGACAGGGACTCGAGCAGTACTTC
v_gene: TRBV9
abundance: .
j_gene: TRBJ2-7
d_gene: TRBD1

CDR3aa: CASSQEASNQPQHF
CDR3nt: TGTGCCAGCAGCCAAGAGGCTAGCAATCAGCCCCAGCATTTT
v_gene: TRBV3-1/TRBV3-2
abundance: .
j_gene: TRBJ1-5
d_gene: .

CDR3aa: CAWSVEAGGVDWSPYGYTF
CDR3nt: TGTGCCTGGAGTGTAGAAGCAGGAGGTGTGGATTGGTCCCCTTATGGCTACACCTTC
v_gene: TRBV30
abundance: medium-sized
j_gene: TRBJ1-2
d_gene: .

CDR3aa: CASSSPDRGYNSPLHF
CDR3nt: TGTGCCAGCAGCTCGCCCGACAGGGGATACAATTCACCCCTCCACTTT
v_gene: TRBV7-8
abundance: .
j_gene: TRBJ1-6
d_gene: TRBD1

CDR3aa: CASQRTSGDRYEQYF
CDR3nt: TGTGCCAGCCAACGGACTAGCGGGGACCGCTACGAGCAGTACTTC
v_gene: TRBV5-4
abundance: few
j_gene: TRBJ2-7
d_gene: TRBD2

CDR3aa: CASSSLAGGSSYNEQFF
CDR3nt: TGTGCCAGCAGCTCGCTAGCGGGAGGGAGCTCCTACAATGAGCAGTTCTTC
v_gene: TRBV7-3
abundance: .
j_gene: TRBJ2-1
d_gene: TRBD2

CDR3aa: CASSYVGGEYSNQPQHF
CDR3nt: TGTGCCAGCAGTTACGTCGGCGGAGAATATAGCAATCAGCCCCAGCATTTT
v_gene: TRBV6-2/TRBV6-3
abundance: .
j_gene: TRBJ1-5
d_gene: .

CDR3aa: CASNNLDRVEAFF
CDR3nt: TGTGCCAGTAATAACTTGGACAGGGTCGAAGCTTTCTTT
v_gene: TRBV19
abundance: .
j_gene: TRBJ1-1
d_gene: TRBD1

CDR3aa: CASGQGGTGELFF
CDR3nt: TGTGCCAGCGGACAGGGGGGCACCGGGGAGCTGTTTTTT
v_gene: TRBV9
abundance: .
j_gene: TRBJ2-2
d_gene: TRBD1

CDR3aa: CASSLEQGNYGYTF
CDR3nt: TGTGCCAGCAGTTTGGAACAGGGGAACTATGGCTACACCTTC
v_gene: TRBV27
abundance: .
j_gene: TRBJ1-2
d_gene: TRBD1

CDR3aa: CASSQPWGQGQETQYF
CDR3nt: TGTGCCAGCAGCCAACCCTGGGGACAGGGGCAAGAGACCCAGTACTTC
v_gene: TRBV3-1/TRBV3-2
abundance: .
j_gene: TRBJ2-5
d_gene: TRBD1